A selection of T cell receptor beta chains follows, all from one sample in a study of beta chain features in type 1 diabetes. The method was immunoSEQ multiplex PCR; TCRdb's version includes in-frame clones alone and lacks a portion of them. This sample has roughly 300,000 clones, with around an eighth found just once. Sequences were obtained from naive CD4+ T cells from blood. These receptors were collected from a man in his thirties or forties with type 1 diabetes. The CDR3 runs from the conserved cysteine through the conserved F or W. The D gene is left open where the match is weak. Part of the rows lack a size; the others show once, few, many or a class for expanded clones.

d_call clone_size j_call v_call cdr3_nt cdr3_aa
- - TRBJ2-7 TRBV28 TGTGCCAGCAGTTTAGTCTCTACCTACGAGCAGTACTTC CASSLVSTYEQYF
- - TRBJ2-1 TRBV28 TGTGCCAGCACAACAGGTTACCGGAACAATGAGCAGTTCTTC CASTTGYRNNEQFF
TRBD2 few TRBJ2-1 TRBV2 TGTGCCAGCAGTGAAGCGCTTCGGGGGGGAGAGCAGTTCTTC CASSEALRGGEQFF
- few TRBJ2-1 TRBV5-4 TGTGCCAGCAGTCTAGCGCCGAGCTCCTACAATGAGCAGTTCTTC CASSLAPSSYNEQFF
- - TRBJ1-2 TRBV9 TGTGCCAGCAGTTTAAGCGGGACTCGGAGTGGCTACACCTTC CASSLSGTRSGYTF
TRBD1 few TRBJ2-2 TRBV7-9 TGTGCCAGCAGCCCCCCGGGACAGGGGTACACCGGGGAGCTGTTTTTT CASSPPGQGYTGELFF
- few TRBJ2-1 TRBV7-3 TGTGCCAGCAGCCCGACTTCGAGCTCCTACAATGAGCAGTTCTTC CASSPTSSSYNEQFF
TRBD2 - TRBJ2-7 TRBV15 TGTGCCACCAGCAGAGAGATACTAGCGGGAGGACCCTACGAGCAGTACTTC CATSREILAGGPYEQYF
- few TRBJ1-5 TRBV27 TGTGCCAGCAGTACGAGGGGGTTTGGCAATCAGCCCCAGCATTTT CASSTRGFGNQPQHF
TRBD1 - TRBJ1-5 TRBV9 TGTGCCAGCAGCGCGACTACAGGGGCACAGCCCCAGCATTTT CASSATTGAQPQHF
- - TRBJ1-1 TRBV6-5 TGTGCCAGCAGCCATACTCAGGTGATGAACACTGAAGCTTTCTTT CASSHTQVMNTEAFF
- few TRBJ2-7 TRBV5-1 TGCGCCAGCAGCTTAGAGTTCTCCTACGAGCAGTACTTC CASSLEFSYEQYF
- - TRBJ1-4 TRBV5-1 TGCGCCAGCAGCTTGGGGGCACAGGATGAAAAACTGTTTTTT CASSLGAQDEKLFF
- - TRBJ1-1 TRBV5-1 TGCGCCAGCAGCCTGACAGGGAACACTGAAGCTTTCTTT CASSLTGNTEAFF
TRBD2 - TRBJ2-2 TRBV4-3 TGCGCCAGCAGCCAGATTAGCGGGAGGGTGGACGGGGAGCTGTTTTTT CASSQISGRVDGELFF
TRBD2 few TRBJ2-7 TRBV30 TGTGCCTGGAGTCGGGGCGGGAGACCGGCCTACGAGCAGTACTTC CAWSRGGRPAYEQYF
- few TRBJ1-5 TRBV2 TGTGCCAGCAGCCCCTATAGCAATCAGCCCCAGCATTTT CASSPYSNQPQHF
TRBD2 - TRBJ2-2 TRBV29-1 TGCAGCGTATCTAGCGGGAGGGCCGTCGGGGAGCTGTTTTTT CSVSSGRAVGELFF
TRBD2 few TRBJ2-7 TRBV7-2 TGTGCCAGCAGCTTTACTAGCGGGAGGTACGAGCAGTACTTC CASSFTSGRYEQYF
TRBD1 - TRBJ2-3 TRBV10-3 TGTGCCATCAGTAGCAGGACAGGGGGTGGCACAGATACGCAGTATTTT CAISSRTGGGTDTQYF
TRBD1 - TRBJ1-1 TRBV6-5 TGTGCCAGCAGTAAACGGGGACAGGCGAACACTGAAGCTTTCTTT CASSKRGQANTEAFF
- - TRBJ2-1 TRBV27 TGTGCCAGCAGTTGGACTCGAGGGAGCTCCTACAATGAGCAGTTCTTC CASSWTRGSSYNEQFF
TRBD1 - TRBJ1-1 TRBV2 TGTGCCAGCAAGAGACAGGGGTCGGGCACTGAAGCTTTCTTT CASKRQGSGTEAFF
- few TRBJ1-1 TRBV30 TGTGCCTGGAGTGTGTTTAGCTTTGGGGCAGCCACTGAAGCTTTCTTT CAWSVFSFGAATEAFF
- few TRBJ1-5 TRBV7-8 TGTGCCAGCAGCTTAGCGCGTGGTAGCAGCAATCAGCCCCAGCATTTT CASSLARGSSNQPQHF
TRBD1 - TRBJ2-7 TRBV19 TGTGCCAGTAGTATAGATCTAAGGACAGGCGTTAACTACGAGCAGTACTTC CASSIDLRTGVNYEQYF
- few TRBJ1-2 TRBV5-1 TGCGCCAGCAGCTTGGACCCACAACGTCCAAGCTATGGCTACACCTTC CASSLDPQRPSYGYTF
TRBD2 - TRBJ2-1 TRBV7-2 TGTGCCAGCAGTCCCGGACTAGCGGGAAGAATTGAGCAGTTCTTC CASSPGLAGRIEQFF
- - TRBJ1-2 TRBV20-1 TGCAGTGCTGATACAGGGGGCTACACCTTC CSADTGGYTF
- - TRBJ2-5 TRBV9 TGTGCCAGCAGCGTAGGTAGTCTTAGCCAGACCCAGTACTTC CASSVGSLSQTQYF
TRBD1 few TRBJ1-2 TRBV4-2 TGTGCCAGCAGCCAAAGCGGGACAGGGCGATATGGCTACACCTTC CASSQSGTGRYGYTF
- - TRBJ1-5 TRBV5-1 TGCGCCAGCAGCTTGGAGGGAGACAATCAGCCCCAGCATTTT CASSLEGDNQPQHF
- - TRBJ1-2 TRBV25-1 TGTGCCAGCAGTGAATCGGGGAACTATGGCTACACCTTC CASSESGNYGYTF
- - TRBJ2-2 TRBV5-5 TGTGCCAGCAGTCAAGCGACTGGGAACACCGGGGAGCTGTTTTTT CASSQATGNTGELFF
TRBD2 - TRBJ2-1 TRBV7-8 TGTGCCAGCAGCGTAACGCTAGCGGGAGGGCCGGGTGAGCAGTTCTTC CASSVTLAGGPGEQFF
- - TRBJ2-5 TRBV30 TGTGCCTGGAGTGTAAACGGAGAGACCCAGTACTTC CAWSVNGETQYF
- few TRBJ1-1 TRBV29-1 TGCAGCGTTCTTGACACTGAAGCTTTCTTT CSVLDTEAFF
TRBD1 few TRBJ1-1 TRBV18 TGTGCCAGCTCACAGACAGGGAGTTATAGAAATGAAGCTTTCTTT CASSQTGSYRNEAFF
TRBD2 - TRBJ2-1 TRBV6-1 TGTGCCAGCAGTGTGACTAGCGGGAGGGCCGGTACTCTTGAGCAGTTCTTC CASSVTSGRAGTLEQFF
- - TRBJ1-2 TRBV7-2 TGTGCCAGCAGCCGGGGTATACAGAAGTCTAACTATGGCTACACCTTC CASSRGIQKSNYGYTF
- - TRBJ2-1 TRBV7-2 TGTGCCAGCAGCTTAGCCAGGGAGCAGTTCTTC CASSLAREQFF
- few TRBJ2-3 TRBV7-2 TGTGCCAGCAGCCCAGGCAAGGGGAGCACAGATACGCAGTATTTT CASSPGKGSTDTQYF
- - TRBJ2-7 TRBV5-1 TGCGCCAGCAGCTTGGGACTGCTAGCCTACGAGCAGTACTTC CASSLGLLAYEQYF
- - TRBJ1-1 TRBV4-1 TGCGCCAGCAGCCCGCAGGCGGGGTTGAACACTGAAGCTTTCTTT CASSPQAGLNTEAFF
TRBD1 - TRBJ2-2 TRBV28 TGTGCCACCGGACAGGACTCGGGGACCGGGGAGCTGTTTTTT CATGQDSGTGELFF
- - TRBJ2-1 TRBV7-2 TGTGCCAGCAGCTTAGCCAGGAACAATGAGCAGTTCTTC CASSLARNNEQFF
- - TRBJ2-7 TRBV7-9 TGTGCCAGCCGAGAGATAAGGGACTCCACGGCCTCGGGGCAGTACTTC CASREIRDSTASGQYF
TRBD1 few TRBJ2-7 TRBV28 TGTGCCAGCAGTTTCCTCGGGACAGAGAGCTACGAGCAGTACTTC CASSFLGTESYEQYF
- - TRBJ2-7 TRBV20-1 TGCAGTGCCACGACAGACTACGAGCAGTACTTC CSATTDYEQYF
- - TRBJ1-1 TRBV5-6 TGTGCCAGCAGCTTGGAGCTAGGAGGACCCACTGAAGCTTTCTTT CASSLELGGPTEAFF
TRBD2 - TRBJ2-3 TRBV9 TGTGCCAGCAGCGGACTAGCGGGAGCGGAAGATACGCAGTATTTT CASSGLAGAEDTQYF
- - TRBJ2-5 TRBV10-3 TGTGCCATCAGTGAGTCAGGAGGTGGAGAGACCCAGTACTTC CAISESGGGETQYF
TRBD2 - TRBJ2-1 TRBV28 TGTGCCAGCATCCAGACTAGCGGGAAGAATGAGCAGTTCTTC CASIQTSGKNEQFF
TRBD2 - TRBJ2-5 TRBV9 TGTGCCAGCAGCGTAGAGGGACTAGCGCTAATAGGAGAGACCCAGTACTTC CASSVEGLALIGETQYF
TRBD2 - TRBJ2-1 TRBV7-3 TGTGCCAGCAGGGCGGGAGGAGGGTACAATGAGCAGTTCTTC CASRAGGGYNEQFF
TRBD2 - TRBJ2-3 TRBV4-2 TGTGCCAGCAGCCAGGGGCTTAAGCGGGAGGGAACAGATACGCAGTATTTT CASSQGLKREGTDTQYF
TRBD1 few TRBJ2-6 TRBV27 TGTGCCAGCAACGGGGCAGGGGGATCTGGGGCCAACGTCCTGACTTTC CASNGAGGSGANVLTF
- few TRBJ1-2 TRBV28 TGTGCCAGCAGTGCCCCGGGGGGGGGCTCCGATGGCTACACCTTC CASSAPGGGSDGYTF
TRBD1 - TRBJ2-7 TRBV29-1 TGCAGCGTTGATGGTTCGGGACAGGGCTCCTACGAGCAGTACTTC CSVDGSGQGSYEQYF
- - TRBJ2-7 TRBV28 TGTGCCAGCAGTTTAGGGGGCCACGAGCAGTACTTC CASSLGGHEQYF